This record covers a single T cell receptor (beta chain). Authors' processing steps: Amplification with reference gene primers provided the estimates of nucleated cell counts. Clones were read by immunoSEQ multiplex PCR, and TCRdb kept only the in-frame ones, dropping some. That table gives V, J and clone size, and the DNA gave D and trimming. The sample includes 350,000 to 400,000 clones, 85% to 90% of them seen just once. Germline V gene sequence: CDR1 SNHLY, CDR2 FYNNEI. The CDR3 length is 13 residues. The trim removed 5 bases at V and 7 bases at J, leaving 6 bases unmatched. The record originates from a study of blood T cell repertoires in COVID-19. In the study overall: The cDNA or gDNA used as material had been derived from T cells, B-cell-depleted T cells, or PBMCs.

The source of this sequence is a woman aged 18 to 35 who had recovered from COVID-19. The specimen was PBMCs or T cells enriched from blood (not recorded which). The rearrangement uses TRBV2 and TRBJ2-7; TRBD1 matches at 9 bases. CDR3 in amino acids: CASSRDRVEEQYF. In DNA form, the CDR3 reads TGTGCCAGCAGTCGGGACAGGGTGGAAGAGCAGTACTTC.